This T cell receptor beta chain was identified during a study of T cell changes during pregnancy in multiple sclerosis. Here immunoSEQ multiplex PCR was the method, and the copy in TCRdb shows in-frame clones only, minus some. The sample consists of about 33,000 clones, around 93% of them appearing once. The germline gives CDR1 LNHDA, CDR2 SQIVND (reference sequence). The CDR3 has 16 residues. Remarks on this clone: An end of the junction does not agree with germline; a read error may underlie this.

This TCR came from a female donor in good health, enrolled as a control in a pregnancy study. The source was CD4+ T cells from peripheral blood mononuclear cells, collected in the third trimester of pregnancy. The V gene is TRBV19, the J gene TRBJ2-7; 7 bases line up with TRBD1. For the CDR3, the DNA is TGTGCCAGTAGTAAACAGGGGTCCCCAATGCCGTACGGGCAGTACTTC. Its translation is CASSKQGSPMPYGQYF.